This T cell receptor (beta chain) was profiled in a study of OX40 agonist ivuxolimab in advanced cancers. Study-wide points: Researchers report that CD8+ T cells had, on average, more expanded clones than CD4+.

This CDR3 comprises 15 residues. V gave up 10 bases and J gave up 2 bases; unmatched junction bases: 12. This clone was recorded a few times. Its antigen is still unknown. Data came from immunoSEQ multiplex PCR; TCRdb stores just in-frame clones and leaves some out. The sample records 40,000 or so clones, 70% to 85% being singletons. The sample here was CD4+ or CD8+ T cells sorted from blood, taken in a trial of the OX40 agonist ivuxolimab. The sequence was collected from an adult with an advanced solid tumor such as melanoma, head and neck, liver or kidney cancer. V usage is TRBV23-1 and J usage is TRBJ2-5; 8 bases match TRBD2. TRBV23-1 is treated as an ORF (open reading frame) with a function not yet certain. The DNA of the CDR3 is TGCGCCACAAGACGGGGCGGGGGGTATCAAGAGACCCAGTACTTC. Translated: CATRRGGGYQETQYF.